These 9 T cell receptor beta chains were all obtained from the same sample, sequenced in a study of CD8 T cells in ankylosing spondylitis. TCRdb re-derived calls from the 5' RACE reads in MiXCR, one entry per CDR3 protein. The sample includes roughly 230,000 distinct CDR3 sequences, 18% of them seen just once. The sample taken for sequencing was blood, either unsorted or a sorted T cell fraction (not recorded which). Receptors originate from a male donor with ankylosing spondylitis or in good health (not recorded which).

This clonotype was picked up many times. This chain connects TRBV11-1 to TRBJ2-1, with 14 positions matching TRBD2. The CDR3 is 18 amino acids. V was clipped by 4 bases and J by 3 bases; unmatched bases: 8. CDR1 and CDR2 (germline): SGHAT, FQDESV (reference sequence). The CDR3 sequence: CASSSSGTSGSIYNEQFF. DNA for the CDR3: TGTGCCAGCAGCTCCTCCGGGACTAGCGGGAGCATCTACAATGAGCAGTTCTTC.

The rearrangement uses TRBV4-1 and TRBJ2-1; D remains unclear. Trimming cost V 3 bases and J 4 bases, with 31 bases left between them. Germline V gives CDR1 MGHRA, CDR2 YSYEKL. This CDR3 spans 21 amino acids. The DNA of the CDR3 is TGCGCCAGCAGCCATCAACCCCTCGCGGAAGGGTTCGTTTTGTCTTACAATGAGCAGTTCTTC. This translates into CASSHQPLAEGFVLSYNEQFF.

This clonotype was picked up many times. The rearrangement joins TRBV6-1 to TRBJ2-1; TRBD2 agrees at 14 bases. This CDR3 spans 15 amino acids. The germline CDR1 and CDR2 sequences are MNHNS and SASEGT. The J segment lost 6 bases and the V segment lost 3 bases, leaving 1 base of the junction unmatched. The CDR3 sequence: CASSEGTSGSNEQFF. The CDR3 DNA sequence: TGTGCCAGCAGTGAGGGGACTAGCGGGAGCAATGAGCAGTTCTTC.

In this sample, this clonotype turned up a few times. The rearrangement joins TRBV29-1 to TRBJ2-3, with D perhaps matching TRBD2 (5 bases). The V and J ends lost 0 bases and 4 bases respectively, with 20 bases between them. The CDR3 runs 17 residues. CDR1 is SQVTM, CDR2 ANQGSEA, per germline. CDR3 sequence (DNA): TGCAGCGTTGAAGATCTTTACCCGGGGAAGGGAGCAGATACGCAGTATTTT. Its protein is CSVEDLYPGKGADTQYF.

This clonotype came up a few times. The chain employs TRBV5-5 and TRBJ2-5; unclear D gene. Germline lookup yields CDR1 SGHKS and CDR2 YYEKEE (reference sequence). The V end was cut by 4 bases, the J end by 6 bases, with 7 bases between. The CDR3 runs 11 residues. The CDR3 DNA sequence: TGTGCCAGCAGCCACAGTCAGACCCAGTACTTC. It specifies CASSHSQTQYF.

This clonotype was seen only a few times. The rearrangement joins TRBV27 to TRBJ2-1, with D possibly being TRBD1 or TRBD2 (5 bases each). The CDR3 sequence is 13 residues long. Deletions cut 2 bases from V and 10 bases from J, with 12 bases between. Germline V CDR1 and CDR2: MNHEY, SMNVEV (reference sequence). As DNA, the CDR3 is TGTGCCAGCAGTTTAGTTGTAGGGGAGGAGCAGTTCTTC. It translates to CASSLVVGEEQFF.

The V call is TRBV21-1, the J call TRBJ2-2; the D call in the table, TRBD1, was not verified against the DNA. TRBV21-1 is a known pseudogene. The CDR3 loop spans 17 amino acids. Here the CDR3 DNA reads TGTGCCAGCACCGACAGAGATCTTTTTCGCGACACCGGGGAGCTGTTTTTT. Translated, it gives CASTDRDLFRDTGELFF.

This clonotype was counted between two and nine times. V gene TRBV7-2 combines with J gene TRBJ2-3; 7 bases match TRBD2. The germline V gene encodes CDR1 SGHTA and CDR2 FQGNSA. The trim removed 8 bases at V and 6 bases at J, leaving 11 bases unmatched. This CDR3 has 14 residues. CDR3 DNA: TGTGCCAGCGGGGACCCGGTGGGGGGGGATACGCAGTATTTT. It yields the protein CASGDPVGGDTQYF.

A few counts support this clonotype. The chain couples TRBV25-1 to TRBJ1-3; D might be TRBD1 (5 bases). Trimming left V 4 bases short and J 2 bases short, with 15 bases between. The CDR3 totals 16 residues. From germline, CDR1 is MGHDK and CDR2 SYGVNS. The CDR3: CASSGGGEGTGNTIYF. In DNA, the CDR3 is TGTGCCAGCAGTGGTGGGGGGGAAGGCACTGGAAACACCATATATTTT.